This T cell receptor (beta chain) was captured by sequencing in a study of blood T cell repertoires in COVID-19. As for the study in general: PBMCs, B-cell-depleted T cells, or T cells provided the cDNA or gDNA that made up the material.

Profiling relied on immunoSEQ multiplex PCR, and the TCRdb table lists in-frame clones only, not all of them. Seen here are about 100,000 clones, around 90% observed once, and the top ten hold about 6.3%. This clone was picked up one time. This sequence was found in a woman aged 55 to 70 with acute or convalescent COVID-19. Sequenced: peripheral blood.

The CDR3 region is CATSDPGLAVQETQYF. The CDR3 DNA is TGTGCCACCAGTGACCCGGGACTAGCGGTCCAAGAGACCCAGTACTTC. The rearrangement joins TRBV24-1 to TRBJ2-5, with 11 bases aligning to TRBD2. Germline-derived CDR1 and CDR2 are KGHDR and SFDVKD. With 4 bases clipped from V and 1 base from J, the junction kept 4 bases outside the gene matches. CDR3 size: 16 residues.